This TCR beta chain originates from a study of cytomegalovirus exposure and HLA in healthy donors. Study in general: Later analysis reported that the roughly 130 validation repertoires shared the platform of the 650 to 700 first-cohort repertoires.

Libraries were prepared by immunoSEQ multiplex PCR; TCRdb keeps only in-frame clonotypes and omits some of them. Counted here are roughly 220,000 clones, under 95% occurring once; the ten biggest clones make up 1% to 1.2%. With respect to this clone: Its antigen is unknown.

CDR3 length: 14 amino acids. Germline values: CDR1 MGHDK, CDR2 SYGVNS. V lost 2 bases and J lost 6; bases outside the gene matches: 1. Study results and caveats: According to the study, around 160 TCR beta chains were cytomegalovirus-associated. There were a few CMV-associated chains whose specificity for CMV antigens was confirmed in vitro.

An approximately 120-subject validation cohort, separate from the approximately 720-subject first cohort, supplied the donors. The sequenced material came from PBMCs. This sequence originates from a woman under 30 in good health and CMV-seronegative. The chain uses TRBV25-1 and TRBJ1-6, with TRBD1 matching over 7 bases. The CDR3 loop is CASSEGTANSPLHF. The CDR3 DNA is TGTGCCAGCAGTGAAGGGACAGCTAATTCACCCCTCCACTTT.